The present entry profiles one TCR beta chain with its context. What it recognizes is unknown. The CDR3 runs to 12 residues. Germline values: CDR1 SGHRS, CDR2 YFSETQ. The V and J ends lost 4 bases and 4 bases respectively, with 8 bases between them. The entry originates in a study of OX40 agonist ivuxolimab in advanced cancers. Study-wide points: Specificity for antigen went undetermined in the expanded peripheral T cells.

The repertoire was sequenced with immunoSEQ multiplex PCR; TCRdb's copy has only in-frame clones and lacks some. The sample holds under 75,000 clones, 65% to 90% seen once. The sequenced sample was CD4+ or CD8+ T cells sorted from blood, obtained in a trial of the OX40 agonist ivuxolimab. The TCR sequence derives from an adult with an advanced solid tumor such as melanoma, head and neck, liver or kidney cancer. The V call is TRBV5-1, the J call TRBJ1-1; D gene unclear. The CDR3 here is CASSPEGTEAFF. CDR3 bases: TGCGCCAGCAGCCCCGAGGGCACTGAAGCTTTCTTT.